Shown below are 26 T cell receptor beta chains from a single sample sequenced in a study of cytomegalovirus exposure and HLA in healthy donors. The study ran its PCR with 60 Vbeta and 13 Jbeta primers. Sequencing used immunoSEQ multiplex PCR; TCRdb keeps in-frame clones, though not all of them. The sample lists over 120,000 clones, 70% to 85% occurring once. The sample was PBMCs. Receptors were obtained from an older woman in good health and CMV-seropositive.

The chain couples TRBV15 to TRBJ2-3; TRBD2 agrees at 11 bases. The CDR3 has 16 amino acids. Trimming cost V 5 bases and J 1 base; bases outside gene matches: 5. CDR1 and CDR2 from the germline V gene are LNHNV and YYDKDF (reference sequence). The CDR3 nucleotides read TGTGCCACCAGCCAGGAACTAGCGGGGGGCACAGATACGCAGTATTTT. Its translation is CATSQELAGGTDTQYF.

V and J are TRBV4-2 and TRBJ2-5; D is uncertain. The CDR3 extends over 13 amino acids. V lost 3 bases and J lost 2, with 7 bases in between. Germline V gene data show CDR1 as LGHNA and CDR2 as YNFKEQ. DNA for the CDR3: TGTGCCAGCAGCCAGGTACTTCAAGAGACCCAGTACTTC. Protein product: CASSQVLQETQYF.

The chain combines TRBV6-6 with TRBJ1-1; 7 nucleotides agree with TRBD1. The CDR3 spans 14 residues. CDR1 and CDR2 (germline): MNHNY, SVGAGI (reference sequence). V lost 8 bases to trimming and J lost 1 base; unmatched junction nucleotides: 7. The CDR3 protein is CASAGGIGNTEAFF. CDR3 DNA: TGTGCCAGCGCAGGGGGGATCGGGAACACTGAAGCTTTCTTT.

This clone was seen just once. Because the CDR3's place on the DNA is in doubt, the DNA is left out and the CDR3 is given as listed by TCRdb. The chain combines TRBV7-2 with TRBJ2-1; TRBD1, the table's D call, lacks a check against the DNA. The germline CDR1 and CDR2 sequences are SGHTA and FQGNSA. Both ends counted, the CDR3 spans 14 residues. This CDR3 is CASSLVVAEGAKFF.

The chain combines TRBV20-1 with TRBJ2-3; D is uncertain. CDR3 length equals 11 residues. Looked up from germline, CDR1 is DFQATT and CDR2 is SNEGSKA (reference sequence). V lost 5 bases and J lost 5, with 8 bases in between. CDR3 sequence reads: CSAQLGDTQYF. CDR3 bases: TGCAGTGCTCAACTCGGAGATACGCAGTATTTT.

The chain couples TRBV4-2 to TRBJ2-2, with TRBD1 matching over 10 bases. V was clipped by 0 bases and J by 7 bases; unmatched bases: 8. The V gene's germline CDR1 is LGHNA and CDR2 YNFKEQ. This CDR3 is built from 17 residues. The CDR3 DNA sequence: TGTGCCAGCAGCCAAGAAGCTGGGACAGGGGATCACGGGGAGCTGTTTTTT. Translation gives CASSQEAGTGDHGELFF.

The V and J genes are TRBV28 and TRBJ2-7, with D perhaps TRBD2 (6 bases). Germline CDR1 MDHEN, CDR2 SYDVKM. This CDR3 contains 13 residues. Trimming cost V 5 bases and J 5 bases, with 13 bases left between them. The CDR3 bases are TGTGCCAGCAGTCTTAGCGGTTCGAACGAGCAGTACTTC. Residues: CASSLSGSNEQYF.

This clone was picked up one time. The chain recombines TRBV7-2 with TRBJ2-7; a weak D match, TRBD2 (6 bases). V lost 1 base, J lost 6 bases, and 25 bases lay in between. Germline assignment: CDR1 SGHTA and CDR2 FQGNSA. The CDR3 is made up of 18 amino acids. The CDR3 sequence: CASSLEWREGLLGREQYF. The CDR3 nucleotides read TGTGCCAGCAGCTTAGAGTGGCGGGAAGGGTTGTTGGGACGCGAGCAGTACTTC.

This chain joins TRBV18 and TRBJ2-3, with TRBD1 as a possible D gene (5 bases). CDR1 and CDR2 from the germline V gene are KGHSH and LQKENI. V shed 3 bases and J shed 2 bases, with 12 bases lying between them. The CDR3 totals 15 residues. CDR3 residues: CASSPFDRSTDTQYF. The CDR3 bases are TGTGCCAGCTCACCCTTCGACAGATCCACAGATACGCAGTATTTT.

The chain employs TRBV29-1 and TRBJ2-7; TRBD2 aligns across 14 bases. V was pared by 7 bases and J by 4 bases, with 12 bases of the junction left unmatched. Per the germline V gene, CDR1 is SQVTM and CDR2 is ANQGSEA. The CDR3 has 16 amino acids. The CDR3 is CSAWTSGRSLSYEQYF. For the CDR3, the DNA is TGCAGCGCCTGGACTAGCGGGAGGTCGCTCAGTTACGAGCAGTACTTC.

This clone was seen a few times. Additional DNA sequences in this sample encode the identical CDR3. The V gene is TRBV25-1, the J gene TRBJ1-6; possible D gene TRBD1, 6 bases. Germline V gene lookup returns CDR1 MGHDK and CDR2 SYGVNS. V was cut by 0 bases and J by 13 bases, with 16 bases left in between. The CDR3 spans 15 residues. CDR3 DNA: TGTGCCAGCAGTGAATATGGGGGGGCCGGTTCCCCCCTCCACTTT. Its protein is CASSEYGGAGSPLHF.

V usage is TRBV9 and J usage is TRBJ1-1; no clear D. The germline V gene encodes CDR1 SGDLS and CDR2 YYNGEE. CDR3 length: 14 amino acids. Trimming shortened V by 2 bases and J by 5 bases, and 13 bases separated the two germline ends. The CDR3 bases are TGTGCCAGCAGCGTTGGGCCAGCAGGTACTGAAGCTTTCTTT. As protein: CASSVGPAGTEAFF.

The V and J genes are TRBV5-1 and TRBJ2-2, with D maybe TRBD1 (5 bases). Trimming shortened V by 7 bases and J by 3 bases, and 16 bases separated the two germline ends. Germline V lookup: CDR1 SGHRS, CDR2 YFSETQ. CDR3 length equals 15 residues. The CDR3 DNA sequence: TGCGCCAGCCCCAACCAGGGCCTAGACACCGGGGAGCTGTTTTTT. As protein: CASPNQGLDTGELFF.

This clone was recorded only once. This chain links TRBV7-9 with TRBJ2-7, with D perhaps matching TRBD2 (5 bases). The V gene's germline CDR1 is SEHNR and CDR2 FQNEAQ (reference sequence). Trimming shortened V by 5 bases and J by 0 bases, and 11 bases separated the two germline ends. The CDR3 contains 14 residues. CDR3 DNA sequence: TGTGCCAGCAGCCCTAGCTTTAGCTCCTACGAGCAGTACTTC. Translated: CASSPSFSSYEQYF.

This chain connects TRBV9 to TRBJ1-6; TRBD1 matches 10 bases. This CDR3 is built from 17 residues. CDR1 and CDR2 (germline): SGDLS, YYNGEE. V dropped 7 bases and J dropped 1; count of bases not matched to a gene: 8. CDR3 loop: CASGRDRGRSYNSPLHF. The CDR3 nucleotides read TGTGCCAGCGGCCGGGACAGGGGTAGATCCTATAATTCACCCCTCCACTTT.

V usage is TRBV6-5 and J usage is TRBJ1-2, with 9 positions matching TRBD1. Germline V gene lookup returns CDR1 MNHEY and CDR2 SVGAGI. V was pared by 10 bases and J by 2 bases, with 2 bases of the junction left unmatched. The CDR3 is 12 residues long. The CDR3 region has the DNA TGTGCCACGACAGGGGGAAACTATGGCTACACCTTC. The encoded protein is CATTGGNYGYTF.

J is TRBJ2-5 and V is TRBV5-1, with D possibly TRBD1 on 6 matching bases. The CDR3 contains 15 residues. Trimming took off 4 bases at V and 3 bases at J, with 16 bases between the two ends. The germline CDR1 and CDR2 sequences are SGHRS and YFSETQ. CDR3 sequence (DNA): TGCGCCAGCAGCCTGGGGGATGGGACAAAAGAGACCCAGTACTTC. This codes for CASSLGDGTKETQYF.

This chain connects TRBV5-1 to TRBJ2-2; D is possibly TRBD2 (7 bases). The CDR3 runs to 16 residues. Germline-derived CDR1 and CDR2 are SGHRS and YFSETQ. V gave up 6 bases and J gave up 3 bases, with 18 bases separating them. The CDR3 nucleotides are TGCGCCAGCACCACCAGTCGGGGGGCCGACACCGGGGAGCTGTTTTTT. Translation gives CASTTSRGADTGELFF.

This chain uses TRBV30 with TRBJ2-3, with D tentatively TRBD2 (6 bases). Per germline, CDR1 GTSNPN and CDR2 SVGIG (reference sequence). The CDR3 is 13 residues long. Trimming took 7 bases from V and 2 from J, leaving 13 bases between them. CDR3 coding DNA: TGTGCCTCACGGCCGGGAGCCACAGATACGCAGTATTTT. It yields the protein CASRPGATDTQYF.

This clone appeared a single time. The chain combines TRBV7-6 with TRBJ1-5, with a tentative D call TRBD1 (5 bases). The germline V and J ends were trimmed by 7 bases and 1 base, with 23 bases remaining between them. The CDR3 runs to 18 residues. Germline assignment: CDR1 SGHVS and CDR2 FNYEAQ. CDR3 sequence (DNA): TGTGCCAGCATCACTCGGAGGGGTCCGGGTTGGAGCAATCAGCCCCAGCATTTT. Translation: CASITRRGPGWSNQPQHF.

The chain recombines TRBV27 with TRBJ2-2; 9 bases are shared with TRBD1. Trimming cost V 6 bases and J 7 bases; bases outside gene matches: 6. The germline gives CDR1 MNHEY, CDR2 SMNVEV (reference sequence). The CDR3 has 14 residues. The CDR3 loop reads CASSRDREFGELFF. The CDR3 bases are TGTGCCAGCAGCCGGGACAGGGAATTCGGGGAGCTGTTTTTT.

This chain joins TRBV6-5 and TRBJ2-3; the D is unclear. Between the trimmed V and J ends, which lost 8 bases and 6 bases, there was a span of 18 bases. CDR3 length equals 14 residues. Per the germline V gene, CDR1 is MNHEY and CDR2 is SVGAGI. CDR3 residues: CASRFAGSRDTQYF. Here the CDR3 DNA reads TGTGCCAGCCGGTTTGCCGGGTCCCGGGATACGCAGTATTTT.

This sequence joins TRBV29-1 and TRBJ2-1; 8 nucleotides align to TRBD2. CDR3 size: 16 residues. Germline CDR1 is SQVTM and CDR2 is ANQGSEA. Trimming at V came to 4 bases and at J to 1 base, leaving 9 bases not matched to a gene. CDR3 DNA sequence: TGCAGCGTTGTTCAGTCGGGACTAGGTTCCTACAATGAGCAGTTCTTC. It codes for CSVVQSGLGSYNEQFF.

The rearrangement uses TRBV7-9 and TRBJ2-7; 14 positions match TRBD2. Trimming removed 5 bases from V and 4 bases from J; junction bases left unmatched: 1. The germline V gene encodes CDR1 SEHNR and CDR2 FQNEAQ (reference sequence). This CDR3 comprises 14 residues. CDR3 bases: TGTGCCAGCAGCGGACTAGCGGGAGGTTACGAGCAGTACTTC. Its protein product is CASSGLAGGYEQYF.

In its sample, this clone was seen once. The V call is TRBV7-2, the J call TRBJ2-1; 7 nucleotides agree with TRBD2. The trim removed 3 bases at V and 8 bases at J, leaving 4 bases unmatched. Germline loops: CDR1 SGHTA, CDR2 FQGNSA. This CDR3 is 13 amino acids long. The CDR3 DNA follows: TGTGCCAGCAGCTTGGCGGGAGACGATGAGCAGTTCTTC. It yields the protein CASSLAGDDEQFF.

This chain connects TRBV7-6 to TRBJ1-1; D gene ambiguous. The V end was cut by 5 bases, the J end by 4 bases, with 11 bases between. From germline, CDR1 is SGHVS and CDR2 FNYEAQ. The CDR3 length is 13 residues. CDR3 DNA: TGTGCCAGCAGCACCATGACGGGCACTGAAGCTTTCTTT. This sequence encodes CASSTMTGTEAFF.